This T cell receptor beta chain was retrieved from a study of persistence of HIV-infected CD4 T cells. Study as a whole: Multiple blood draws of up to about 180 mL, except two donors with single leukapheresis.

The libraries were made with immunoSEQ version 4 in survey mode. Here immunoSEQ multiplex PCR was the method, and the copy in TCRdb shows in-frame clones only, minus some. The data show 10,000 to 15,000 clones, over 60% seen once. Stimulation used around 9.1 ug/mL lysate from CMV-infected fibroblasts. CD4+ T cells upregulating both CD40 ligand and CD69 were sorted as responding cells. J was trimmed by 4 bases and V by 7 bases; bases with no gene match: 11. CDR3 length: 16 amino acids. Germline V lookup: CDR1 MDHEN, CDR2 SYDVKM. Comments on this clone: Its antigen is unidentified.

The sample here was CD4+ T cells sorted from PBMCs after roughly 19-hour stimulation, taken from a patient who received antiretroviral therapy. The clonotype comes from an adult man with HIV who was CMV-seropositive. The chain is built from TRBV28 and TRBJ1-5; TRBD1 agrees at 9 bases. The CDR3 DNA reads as TGTGCCAGCACCCAAGCGGGACAGGGATTTAATCAGCCCCAGCATTTT. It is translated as CASTQAGQGFNQPQHF. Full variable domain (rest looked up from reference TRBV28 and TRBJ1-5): DVKVTQSSRYLVKRTGEKVFLECVQDMDHENMFWYRQDPGLGLRLIYFSYDVKMKEKGDIPEGYSVSREKKERFSLILESASTNQTSMYLCASTQAGQGFNQPQHFGDGTRLSIL.